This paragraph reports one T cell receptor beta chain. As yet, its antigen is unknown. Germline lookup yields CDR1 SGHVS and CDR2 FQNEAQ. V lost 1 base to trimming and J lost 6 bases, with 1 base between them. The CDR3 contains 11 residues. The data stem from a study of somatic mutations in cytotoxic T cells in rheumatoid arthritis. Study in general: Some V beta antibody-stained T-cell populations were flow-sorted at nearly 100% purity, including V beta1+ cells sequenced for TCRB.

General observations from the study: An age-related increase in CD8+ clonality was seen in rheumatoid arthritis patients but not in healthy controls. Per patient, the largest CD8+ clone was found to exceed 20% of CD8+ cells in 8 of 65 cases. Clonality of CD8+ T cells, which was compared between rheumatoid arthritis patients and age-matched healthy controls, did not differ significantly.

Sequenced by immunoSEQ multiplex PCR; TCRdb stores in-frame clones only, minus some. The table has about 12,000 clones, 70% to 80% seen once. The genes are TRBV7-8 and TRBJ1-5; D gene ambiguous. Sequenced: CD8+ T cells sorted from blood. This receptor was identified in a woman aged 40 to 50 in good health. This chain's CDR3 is CASSLVQPQHF. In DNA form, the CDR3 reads TGTGCCAGCAGCTTAGTTCAGCCCCAGCATTTT.